The 2 T cell receptor beta chains below were found in one sample sequenced in a study of Graves' ophthalmopathy and Graves' hyperthyroidism. Amplification targeted the TCR beta CDR3 regions, with RNA transcripts as the source material. First-round RT-PCR relied on HTBI primers, and a second-round multiplex PCR came next. MiXCR, run by TCRdb on the multiplex PCR reads, gives a single entry per CDR3 protein. This repertoire shows more than 300,000 distinct CDR3 sequences, 15% found once; its top ten account for roughly 7%. The material sequenced was peripheral blood. The receptors originated from a woman in her late teens or twenties with stable Graves' hyperthyroidism.

Ten or more counts support this clonotype. The chain combines TRBV7-8 with TRBJ1-1; D gene unclear. This CDR3 comprises 15 residues. The V gene's germline CDR1 is SGHVS and CDR2 FQNEAQ. Trimming stripped 1 base from V and 3 bases from J, with 12 bases between. The CDR3 DNA reads TGTGCCAGCAGCTTAGAGGACCCGGGGTACACTGAAGCTTTCTTT. This translates into CASSLEDPGYTEAFF.

This clonotype was detected ten times or more. The chain has TRBV6-5 and TRBJ1-2; D not resolved. The CDR3 loop spans 14 amino acids. CDR1 and CDR2 from the germline V gene are MNHEY and SVGAGI. V dropped 4 bases and J dropped 6 bases, with 15 bases sitting between them. CDR3 sequence reads: CASSSAELKNGYTF. CDR3 DNA: TGTGCCAGCAGTTCGGCTGAACTCAAGAATGGCTACACCTTC.